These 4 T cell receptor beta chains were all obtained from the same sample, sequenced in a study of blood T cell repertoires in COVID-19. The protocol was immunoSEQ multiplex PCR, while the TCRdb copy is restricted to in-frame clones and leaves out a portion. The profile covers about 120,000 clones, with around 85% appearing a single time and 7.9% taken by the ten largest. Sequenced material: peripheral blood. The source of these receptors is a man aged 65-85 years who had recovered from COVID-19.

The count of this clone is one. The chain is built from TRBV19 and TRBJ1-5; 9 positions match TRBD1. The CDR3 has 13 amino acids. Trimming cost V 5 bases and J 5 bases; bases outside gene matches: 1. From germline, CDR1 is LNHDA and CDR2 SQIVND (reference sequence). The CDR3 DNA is TGTGCCAGTAGTTGGGACAGGGATCAGCCCCAGCATTTT. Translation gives CASSWDRDQPQHF.

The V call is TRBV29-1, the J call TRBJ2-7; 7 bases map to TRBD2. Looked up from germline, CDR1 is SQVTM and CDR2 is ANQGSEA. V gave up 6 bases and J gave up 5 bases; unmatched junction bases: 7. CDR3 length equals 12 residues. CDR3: CSVLGGEHEQYF. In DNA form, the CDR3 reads TGCAGCGTCCTTGGGGGGGAGCACGAGCAGTACTTC.

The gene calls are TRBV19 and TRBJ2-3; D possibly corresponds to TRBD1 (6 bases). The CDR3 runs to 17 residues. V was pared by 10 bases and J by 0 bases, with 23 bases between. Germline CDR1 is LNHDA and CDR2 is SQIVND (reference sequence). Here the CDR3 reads CATKGPARGASTDTQYF. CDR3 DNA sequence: TGTGCCACTAAGGGGCCAGCCAGGGGAGCTAGCACAGATACGCAGTATTTT.

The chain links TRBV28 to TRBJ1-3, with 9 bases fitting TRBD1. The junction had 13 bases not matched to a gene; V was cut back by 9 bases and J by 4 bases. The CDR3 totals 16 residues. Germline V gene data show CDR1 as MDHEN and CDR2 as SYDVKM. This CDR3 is CASLGVGTGKGNTIYF. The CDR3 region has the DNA TGTGCCAGTTTGGGGGTAGGGACAGGGAAGGGAAACACCATATATTTT.